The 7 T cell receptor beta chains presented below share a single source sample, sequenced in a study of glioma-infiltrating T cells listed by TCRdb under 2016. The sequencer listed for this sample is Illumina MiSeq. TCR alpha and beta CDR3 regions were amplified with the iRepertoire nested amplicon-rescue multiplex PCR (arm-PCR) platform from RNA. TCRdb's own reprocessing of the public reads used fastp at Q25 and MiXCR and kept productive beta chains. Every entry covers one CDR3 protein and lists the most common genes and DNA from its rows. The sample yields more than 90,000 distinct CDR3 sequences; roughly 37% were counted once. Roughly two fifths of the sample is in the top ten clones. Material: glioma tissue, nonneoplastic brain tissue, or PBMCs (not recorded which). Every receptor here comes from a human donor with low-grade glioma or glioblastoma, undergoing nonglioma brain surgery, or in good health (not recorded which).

This CDR3 is CASSLTSGVQETQYF. CDR3 DNA sequence: TGTGCCAGCAGTTTGACTAGCGGGGTCCAAGAGACCCAGTACTTC. The rearrangement uses TRBV6-1 and TRBJ2-5; 11 bases are a match to TRBD2. Germline trimming cut 5 bases from V and 1 base from J; bases unmatched to any gene: 3. In germline, CDR1 is MNHNS, CDR2 SASEGT. The CDR3 length is 15 residues.

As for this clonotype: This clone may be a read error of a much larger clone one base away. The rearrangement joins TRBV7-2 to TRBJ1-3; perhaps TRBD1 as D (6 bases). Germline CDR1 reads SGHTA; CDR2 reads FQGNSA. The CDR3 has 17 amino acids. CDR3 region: CASSFRTVLFSGNTMYF. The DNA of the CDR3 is TGTGCCAGCAGCTTCAGGACAGTGTTATTCTCTGGAAACACCATGTATTTT. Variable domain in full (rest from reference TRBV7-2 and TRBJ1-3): GAGVSQSPSNKVTEKGKDVELRCDPISGHTALYWYRQSLGQGLEFLIYFQGNSAPDKSGLPSDRFSAERTGGSVSTLTIQRTQQEDSAVYLCASSFRTVLFSGNTMYFGEGSWLTVV.

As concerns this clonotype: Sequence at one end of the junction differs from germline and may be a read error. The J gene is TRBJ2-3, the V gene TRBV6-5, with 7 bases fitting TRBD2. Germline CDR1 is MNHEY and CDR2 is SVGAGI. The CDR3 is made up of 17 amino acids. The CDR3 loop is CASSGRGGRPSTDAQYF. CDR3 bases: TGTGCCAGCAGTGGGCGGGGAGGGCGCCCCTCCACAGATGCGCAGTATTTT.

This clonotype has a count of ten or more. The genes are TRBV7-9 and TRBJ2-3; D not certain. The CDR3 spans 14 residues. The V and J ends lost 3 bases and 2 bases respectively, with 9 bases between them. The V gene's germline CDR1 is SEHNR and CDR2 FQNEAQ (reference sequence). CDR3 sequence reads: CASSFSLFTDTQYF. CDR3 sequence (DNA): TGTGCCAGCAGCTTTAGCCTGTTCACAGATACGCAGTATTTT.

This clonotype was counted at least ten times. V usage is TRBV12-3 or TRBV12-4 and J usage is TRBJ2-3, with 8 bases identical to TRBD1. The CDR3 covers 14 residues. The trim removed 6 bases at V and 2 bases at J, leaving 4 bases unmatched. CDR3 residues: CASRRQGTTDTQYF. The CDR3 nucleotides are TGTGCCAGCAGACGACAGGGGACCACAGATACGCAGTATTTT.

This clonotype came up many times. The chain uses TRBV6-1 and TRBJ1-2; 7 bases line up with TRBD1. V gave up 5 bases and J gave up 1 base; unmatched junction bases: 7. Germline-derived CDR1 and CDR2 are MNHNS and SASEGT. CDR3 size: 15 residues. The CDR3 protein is CASSYLAGGNYGYTF. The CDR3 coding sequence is TGTGCCAGCAGTTATCTTGCAGGGGGTAACTATGGCTACACCTTC.

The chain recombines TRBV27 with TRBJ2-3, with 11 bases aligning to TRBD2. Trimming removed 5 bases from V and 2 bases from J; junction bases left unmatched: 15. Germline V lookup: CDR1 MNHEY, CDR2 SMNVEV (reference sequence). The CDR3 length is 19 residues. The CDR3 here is CASSTTLRLAGQNTDTQYF. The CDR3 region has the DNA TGTGCCAGCAGTACAACACTGAGACTAGCGGGACAGAACACAGATACGCAGTATTTT.